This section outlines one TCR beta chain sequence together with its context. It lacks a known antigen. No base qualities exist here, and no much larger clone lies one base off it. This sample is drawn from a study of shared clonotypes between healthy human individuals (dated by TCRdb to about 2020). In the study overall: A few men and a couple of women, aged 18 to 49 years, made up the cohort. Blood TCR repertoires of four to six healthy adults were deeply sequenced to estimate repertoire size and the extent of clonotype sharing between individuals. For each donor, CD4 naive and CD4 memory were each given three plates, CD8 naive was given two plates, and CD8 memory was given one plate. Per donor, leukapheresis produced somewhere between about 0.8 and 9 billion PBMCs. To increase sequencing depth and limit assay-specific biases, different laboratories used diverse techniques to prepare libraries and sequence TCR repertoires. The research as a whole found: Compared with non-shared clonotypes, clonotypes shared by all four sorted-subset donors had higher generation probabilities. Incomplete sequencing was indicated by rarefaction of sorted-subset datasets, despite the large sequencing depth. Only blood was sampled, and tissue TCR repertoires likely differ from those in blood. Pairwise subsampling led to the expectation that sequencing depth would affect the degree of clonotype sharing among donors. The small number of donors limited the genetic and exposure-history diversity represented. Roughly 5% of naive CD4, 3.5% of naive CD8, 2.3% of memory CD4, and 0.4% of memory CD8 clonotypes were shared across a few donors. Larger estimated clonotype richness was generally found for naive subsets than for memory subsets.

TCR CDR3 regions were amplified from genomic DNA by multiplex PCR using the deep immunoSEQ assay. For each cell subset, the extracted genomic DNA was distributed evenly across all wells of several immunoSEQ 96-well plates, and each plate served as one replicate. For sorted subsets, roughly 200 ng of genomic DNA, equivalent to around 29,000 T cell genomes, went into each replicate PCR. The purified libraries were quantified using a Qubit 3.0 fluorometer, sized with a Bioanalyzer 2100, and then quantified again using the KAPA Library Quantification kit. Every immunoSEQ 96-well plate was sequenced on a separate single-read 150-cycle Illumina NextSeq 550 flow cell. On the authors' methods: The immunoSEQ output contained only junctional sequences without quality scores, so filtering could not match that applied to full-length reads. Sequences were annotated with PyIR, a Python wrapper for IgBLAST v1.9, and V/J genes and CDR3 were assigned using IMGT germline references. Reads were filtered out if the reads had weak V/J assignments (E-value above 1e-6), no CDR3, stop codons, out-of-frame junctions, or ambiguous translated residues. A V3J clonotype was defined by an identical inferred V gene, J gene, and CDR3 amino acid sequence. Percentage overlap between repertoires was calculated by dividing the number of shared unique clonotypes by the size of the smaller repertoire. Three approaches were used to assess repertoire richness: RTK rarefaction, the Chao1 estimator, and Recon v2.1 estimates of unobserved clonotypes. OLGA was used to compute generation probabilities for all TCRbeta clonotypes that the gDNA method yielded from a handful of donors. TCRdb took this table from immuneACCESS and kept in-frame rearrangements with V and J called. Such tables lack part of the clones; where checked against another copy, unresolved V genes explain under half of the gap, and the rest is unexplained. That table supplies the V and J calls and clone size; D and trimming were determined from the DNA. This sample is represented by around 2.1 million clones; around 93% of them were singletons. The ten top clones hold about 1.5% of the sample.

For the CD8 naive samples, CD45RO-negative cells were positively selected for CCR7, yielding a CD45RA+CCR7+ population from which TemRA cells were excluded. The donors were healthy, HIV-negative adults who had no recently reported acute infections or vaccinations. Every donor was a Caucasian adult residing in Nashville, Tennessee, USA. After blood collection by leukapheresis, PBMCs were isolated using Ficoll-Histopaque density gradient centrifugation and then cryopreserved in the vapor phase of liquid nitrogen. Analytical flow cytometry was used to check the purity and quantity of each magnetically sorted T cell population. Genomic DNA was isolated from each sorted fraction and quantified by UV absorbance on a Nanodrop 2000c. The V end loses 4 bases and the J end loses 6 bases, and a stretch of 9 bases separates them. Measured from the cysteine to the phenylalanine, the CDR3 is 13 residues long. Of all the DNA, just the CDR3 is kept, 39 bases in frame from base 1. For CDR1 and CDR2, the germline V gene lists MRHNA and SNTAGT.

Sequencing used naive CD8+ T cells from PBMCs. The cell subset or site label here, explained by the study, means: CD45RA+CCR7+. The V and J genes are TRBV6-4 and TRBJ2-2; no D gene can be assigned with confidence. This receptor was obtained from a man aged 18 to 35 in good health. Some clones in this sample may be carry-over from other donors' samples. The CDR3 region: CASSASRPGELFF. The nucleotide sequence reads TGTGCCAGCAGTGCGTCCAGACCCGGGGAGCTGTTTTTT.